This paragraph covers one T cell receptor beta chain sequence. This CDR3 contains 14 residues. V lost 2 bases, J lost 0 bases, and 8 bases lay in between. Germline CDR1 is GTSNPN and CDR2 is SVGIG (reference sequence). Those who served as multiple sclerosis controls were treatment-naive patients with stable or active relapsing-remitting disease. Both CD4+ and CD8+ T cells were negatively isolated, and TEMRA cells underwent FACS enrichment. This sample is drawn from a study of CD8 T cells in Susac syndrome. An amount of RNA that ranged from roughly 0.45 to 1 ug was reverse transcribed with random hexamers. Amplification of TCR beta CDR3 spanned 54 Vbeta and 13 Jbeta via immunoSEQ multiplex PCR. TCRdb passed the immunoSEQ multiplex PCR reads through MiXCR, listing each CDR3 protein once. The sample carries hundreds of thousands of distinct CDR3 sequences, 95% recorded once.

The sequencing input was CD4+ T cells from PBMCs. The V and J genes are TRBV30 and TRBJ2-1; D not certain. This TCR was recovered from a human donor with multiple sclerosis. The CDR3 DNA is TGTGCCTGGAGTAGAGGCCTCTCCTACAATGAGCAGTTCTTC. This gives the protein CAWSRGLSYNEQFF.